The 12 T cell receptor beta chains below were found in one sample sequenced in a study of cytomegalovirus exposure and HLA in healthy donors. The primer mix had 60 Vbeta and 13 Jbeta primers. Profiling relied on immunoSEQ multiplex PCR, and the TCRdb table lists in-frame clones only, not all of them. This table holds roughly 100,000 clones, around four fifths found once. Sequenced input: PBMCs. All receptors come from a man aged 35 to 55 in good health and CMV-seronegative.

The CDR3 DNA follows: TGTGCCAGCAGCCCAACAGGACCGAGGACCCTGGAGAGCAATCAGCCCCAGCATTTT. Amino acid sequence: CASSPTGPRTLESNQPQHF. The chain links TRBV7-2 to TRBJ1-5; the D gene is possibly TRBD1 (5 bases). The germline V and J ends were trimmed by 5 bases and 1 base, with 24 bases remaining between them. The CDR3 has 19 residues. Germline CDR1 and CDR2: SGHTA and FQGNSA.

The rearrangement links TRBV7-2 to TRBJ2-1; D gene unclear. V gave up 2 bases and J gave up 5 bases, with 10 bases separating them. The length of the CDR3 is 14 residues. The germline gives CDR1 SGHTA, CDR2 FQGNSA. The chain's CDR3 is CASSLYQANNEQFF. DNA of the CDR3: TGTGCCAGCAGCTTATACCAGGCAAACAATGAGCAGTTCTTC.

The V and J genes are TRBV6-1 and TRBJ2-1, with D tentatively TRBD2 (5 bases). Looked up from germline, CDR1 is MNHNS and CDR2 is SASEGT. The ends were cut back, 3 bases at V and 0 bases at J, with 9 bases in the middle. The CDR3 is 15 residues long. CDR3 amino acids: CASSDYGSSYNEQFF. CDR3 coding DNA: TGTGCCAGCAGTGATTATGGGAGCTCCTACAATGAGCAGTTCTTC.

The chain uses TRBV2 and TRBJ1-3; D uncertain. Per the germline V gene, CDR1 is SNHLY and CDR2 is FYNNEI. The CDR3 consists of 12 residues. Trimming stripped 11 bases from V and 3 bases from J, with 11 bases between. CDR3 sequence (DNA): TGTGCCTCACTAGCGTTTGGAAACACCATATATTTT. This translates into CASLAFGNTIYF.

This clone was recorded only once. The gene calls are TRBV5-8 and TRBJ1-6, with D maybe TRBD1 (5 bases). CDR3 length: 15 residues. V lost 3 bases and J lost 9, with 16 bases in between. Germline V lookup: CDR1 SGHTS, CDR2 YDEGEE. The CDR3 here is CASSSVGAARSPLHF. CDR3 nucleotide sequence: TGTGCCAGCAGCTCCGTAGGGGCGGCACGTTCACCCCTCCACTTT.

The chain carries TRBV30 and TRBJ2-3, with D tentatively TRBD1 (6 bases). V shed 7 bases and J shed 3 bases, with 11 bases lying between them. The germline CDR1 and CDR2 sequences are GTSNPN and SVGIG (reference sequence). The CDR3 is 12 amino acids. CDR3 sequence reads: CASSRGTDTQYF. CDR3 sequence (DNA): TGTGCCTCATCAAGGGGGACAGATACGCAGTATTTT.

The chain recombines TRBV10-2 with TRBJ2-1, with TRBD2 identical over 9 bases. V was clipped by 6 bases and J by 4 bases; unmatched bases: 10. This CDR3 has 16 amino acids. Germline assignment: CDR1 WSHSY and CDR2 SAAADI. The CDR3 here is CASSAFGAGGYNEQFF. In nucleotides, the CDR3 is TGCGCCAGCAGCGCCTTTGGGGCGGGGGGGTACAATGAGCAGTTCTTC.

The CDR3 nucleotides read TGTGCCAGCAGCTTAAACAGTGTCGGCGAGCAGTACTTC. The encoded protein is CASSLNSVGEQYF. The V and J genes are TRBV11-2 and TRBJ2-7, with D uncertain. V lost 2 bases to trimming and J lost 6 bases, with 11 bases between them. Germline loops: CDR1 SGHAT, CDR2 FQNNGV. The CDR3 covers 13 residues.

The chain is built from TRBV7-9 and TRBJ2-4; 7 bases map to TRBD2. Germline V gives CDR1 SEHNR, CDR2 FQNEAQ (reference sequence). With V trimmed by 4 bases and J by 0 bases, 6 bases remained unmatched. The CDR3 has 16 amino acids. As DNA, the CDR3 is TGTGCCAGCAGCTCCCCGACTAGCCCAGCCAAAAACATTCAGTACTTC. Protein product: CASSSPTSPAKNIQYF.

V and J are TRBV12-2 and TRBJ1-1. TRBV12-2 is described as a pseudogene. This CDR3 contains 12 residues. The CDR3 loop is CASRRRGTEAFF. The CDR3 DNA sequence: TGTGCAAGTCGCAGACGCGGCACTGAAGCTTTCTTT.

This clone came up once. The chain joins TRBV7-5 to TRBJ2-7; the tabulated D call, TRBD1, remains unverified against the DNA. TRBV7-5 is recorded as a pseudogene. The CDR3 extends over 14 amino acids. CDR3 nucleotide sequence: TGTGCCAGAAGCCCCCAGGACAAGGACTACGAGCAGTACTTC. Its translation is CARSPQDKDYEQYF.

The chain couples TRBV4-3 to TRBJ1-3; D gene unclear. Germline CDR1 is LGHNA and CDR2 is YSLEER. V was trimmed by 2 bases and J by 0 bases, leaving 5 bases between them. CDR3 length: 14 amino acids. Here the CDR3 DNA reads TGCGCCAGCAGCCAATCTAGCTCTGGAAACACCATATATTTT. This codes for CASSQSSSGNTIYF.